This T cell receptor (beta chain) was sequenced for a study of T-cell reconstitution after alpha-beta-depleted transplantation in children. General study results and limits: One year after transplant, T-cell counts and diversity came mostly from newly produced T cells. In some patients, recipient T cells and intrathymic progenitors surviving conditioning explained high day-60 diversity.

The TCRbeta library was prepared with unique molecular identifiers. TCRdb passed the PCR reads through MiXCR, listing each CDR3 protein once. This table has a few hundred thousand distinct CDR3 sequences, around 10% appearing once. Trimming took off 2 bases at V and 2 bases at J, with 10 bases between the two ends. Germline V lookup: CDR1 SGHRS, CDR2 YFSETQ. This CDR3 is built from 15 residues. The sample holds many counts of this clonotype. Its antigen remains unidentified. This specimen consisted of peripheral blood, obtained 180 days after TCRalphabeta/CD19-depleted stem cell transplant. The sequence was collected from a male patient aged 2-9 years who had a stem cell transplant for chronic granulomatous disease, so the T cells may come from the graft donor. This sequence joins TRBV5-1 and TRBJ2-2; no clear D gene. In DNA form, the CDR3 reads TGCGCCAGCAGCTTTTGGACGGCTAACACCGGGGAGCTGTTTTTT. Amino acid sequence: CASSFWTANTGELFF.